This T cell receptor beta chain came from a study of human T cells and chemical hapten exposure. Whole-study context: Predominantly women, the patients had alopecia areata, totalis or universalis.

Sample time point: patch test 1, 2 weeks after DPC sensitization. The treatment: therapeutic diphenylcyclopropenone sensitization with weekly scalp DPC. TCRdb reanalysed the RACE reads using MiXCR and keeps one entry per CDR3 protein. The table has fewer than 500,000 distinct CDR3 sequences, 4.8% seen once; the top ten hold about 2.1%. Study results and limitations: TCRs at a frequency above 1 in 1000 stayed unchanged with DPC sensitization.

This clonotype was observed many times. What it recognizes is unknown. The CDR3 loop spans 15 amino acids. The ends lost 6 bases at V and 3 bases at J; junction bases unmatched: 6. The chain employs TRBV12-3 or TRBV12-4 and TRBJ2-2, with 8 bases aligning to TRBD1. The specimen was whole blood, collected in connection with sensitization to the hapten diphenylcyclopropenone (DPC). The sequence was obtained from a woman between 50 and 59 years old with alopecia areata. Some clones in this sample may be carry-over from other donors' samples. CDR3 loop: CASSPGQGYTGELFF. CDR3 sequence (DNA): TGTGCCAGCAGCCCCGGACAGGGATACACCGGGGAGCTGTTTTTT.